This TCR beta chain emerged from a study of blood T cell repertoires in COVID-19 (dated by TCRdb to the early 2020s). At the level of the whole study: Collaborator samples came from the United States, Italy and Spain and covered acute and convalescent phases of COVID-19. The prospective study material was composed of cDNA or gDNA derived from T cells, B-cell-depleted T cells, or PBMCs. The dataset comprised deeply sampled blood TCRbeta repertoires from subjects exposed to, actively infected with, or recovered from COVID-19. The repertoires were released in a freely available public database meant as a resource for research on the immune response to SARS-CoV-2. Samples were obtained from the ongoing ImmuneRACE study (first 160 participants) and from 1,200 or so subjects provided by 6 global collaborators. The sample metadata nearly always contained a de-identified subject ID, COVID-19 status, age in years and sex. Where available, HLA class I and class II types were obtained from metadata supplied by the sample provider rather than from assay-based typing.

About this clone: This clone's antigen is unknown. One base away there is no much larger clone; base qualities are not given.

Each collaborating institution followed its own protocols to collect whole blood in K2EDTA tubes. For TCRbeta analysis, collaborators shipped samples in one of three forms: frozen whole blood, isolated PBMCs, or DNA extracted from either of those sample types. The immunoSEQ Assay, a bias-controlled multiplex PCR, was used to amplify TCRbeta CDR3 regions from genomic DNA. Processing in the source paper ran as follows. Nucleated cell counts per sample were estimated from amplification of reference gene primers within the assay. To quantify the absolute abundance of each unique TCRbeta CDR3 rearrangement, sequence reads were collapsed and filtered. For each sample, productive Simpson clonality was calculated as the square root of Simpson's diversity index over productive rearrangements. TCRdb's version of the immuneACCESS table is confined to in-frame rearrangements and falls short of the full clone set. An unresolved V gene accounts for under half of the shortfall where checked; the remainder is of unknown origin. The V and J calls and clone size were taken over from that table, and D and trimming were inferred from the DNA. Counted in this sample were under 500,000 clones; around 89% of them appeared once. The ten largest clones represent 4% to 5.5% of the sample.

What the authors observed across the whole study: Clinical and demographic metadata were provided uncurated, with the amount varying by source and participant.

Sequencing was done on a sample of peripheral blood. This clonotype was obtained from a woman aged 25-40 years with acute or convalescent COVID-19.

Read as DNA, the sequence is TGCGCCAGCAGATTAACGGGACAGACGAACTATGGCTACACCTTC. The encoded protein is CASRLTGQTNYGYTF. The chain is assembled from TRBV4-1 and TRBJ1-2, with 7 bases matching TRBD1. The V end gives up 6 bases and the J end 2 bases, leaving 9 bases in the junction not matched to a gene. The CDR3 contains 15 residues, cysteine and phenylalanine counted. Just the 45-base CDR3 DNA is kept, in frame starting at base 1. According to the germline V gene, CDR1 reads MGHRA and CDR2 reads YSYEKL.